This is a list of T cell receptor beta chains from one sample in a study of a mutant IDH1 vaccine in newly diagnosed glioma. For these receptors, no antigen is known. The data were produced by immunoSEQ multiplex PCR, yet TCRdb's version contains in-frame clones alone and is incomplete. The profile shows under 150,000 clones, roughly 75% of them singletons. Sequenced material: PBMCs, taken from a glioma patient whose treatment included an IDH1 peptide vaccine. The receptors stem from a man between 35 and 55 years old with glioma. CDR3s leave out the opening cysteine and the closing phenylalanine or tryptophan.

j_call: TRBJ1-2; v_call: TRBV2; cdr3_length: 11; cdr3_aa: ASRNQATGGYT
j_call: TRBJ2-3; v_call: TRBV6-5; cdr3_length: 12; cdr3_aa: ASSYRGTEDTQY
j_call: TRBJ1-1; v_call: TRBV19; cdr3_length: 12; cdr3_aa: ASSIQGVNTEAF
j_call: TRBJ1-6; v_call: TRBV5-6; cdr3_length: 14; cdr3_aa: ASSAGTGAMNSPLH
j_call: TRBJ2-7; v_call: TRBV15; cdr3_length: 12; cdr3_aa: ATSSGQGAYEQY
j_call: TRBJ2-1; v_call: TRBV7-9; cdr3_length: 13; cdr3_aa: ASSLAPREFNEQF
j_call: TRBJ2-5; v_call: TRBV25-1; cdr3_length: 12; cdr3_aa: ASTESAGVETQY
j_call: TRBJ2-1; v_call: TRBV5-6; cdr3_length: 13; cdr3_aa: ASSLIRESDNEQF
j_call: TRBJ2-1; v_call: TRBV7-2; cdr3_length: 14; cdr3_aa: ASSLGEAWGYNEQF
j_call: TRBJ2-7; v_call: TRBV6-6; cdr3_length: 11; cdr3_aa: ASSSGHPYEQY
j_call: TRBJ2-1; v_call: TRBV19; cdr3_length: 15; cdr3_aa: ASIPGRDRDPCNEQF
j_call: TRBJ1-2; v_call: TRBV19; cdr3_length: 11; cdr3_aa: ASSPQSNYGYT
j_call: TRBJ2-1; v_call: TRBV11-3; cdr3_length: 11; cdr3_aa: ASSLAWDSEQF
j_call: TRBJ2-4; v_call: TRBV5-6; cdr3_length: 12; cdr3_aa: ASSQDSGGNIQY
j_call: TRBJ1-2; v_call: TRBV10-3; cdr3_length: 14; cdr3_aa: AISESRNPAGYGYT
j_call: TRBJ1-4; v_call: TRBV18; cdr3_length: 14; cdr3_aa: ASSPRAVATNEKLF
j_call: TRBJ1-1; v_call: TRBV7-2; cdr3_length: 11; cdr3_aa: ASSLTGATEAF
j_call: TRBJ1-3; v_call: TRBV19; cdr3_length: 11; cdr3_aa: ASSSTKGNTIY
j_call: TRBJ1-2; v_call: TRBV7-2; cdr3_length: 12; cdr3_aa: ASSPLDNNYGYT
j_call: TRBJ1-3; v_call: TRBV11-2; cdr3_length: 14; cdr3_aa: ASSSPAAGLLNTIY
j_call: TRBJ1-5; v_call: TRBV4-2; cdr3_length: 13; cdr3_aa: ASSQDSGSNQPQH
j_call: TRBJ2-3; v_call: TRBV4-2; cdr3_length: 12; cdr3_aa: ASSQDRTVDTQY
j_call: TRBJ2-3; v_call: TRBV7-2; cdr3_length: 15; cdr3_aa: ASSLKVRQLGTDTQY
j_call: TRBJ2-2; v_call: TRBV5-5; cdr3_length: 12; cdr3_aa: ASSLLGGTGELF
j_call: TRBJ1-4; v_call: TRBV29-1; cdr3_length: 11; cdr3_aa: SVVASFGAKLF